The 11 T cell receptor beta chains below were found in one sample sequenced in a study of shared clonotypes between healthy human individuals. Measured with immunoSEQ multiplex PCR; TCRdb has only the in-frame clones, and not every one. The sample has over a million clones; roughly 96% are singletons. The sequenced material came from naive CD4+ T cells sorted from blood. Subset denoted: CD45RA+ positively selected. The receptors here all came from a man aged 25-45 years in good health.

The CDR3 here is CASSFKTGGTDTQYF. The CDR3 DNA sequence: TGTGCCAGCAGCTTTAAGACAGGGGGCACAGATACGCAGTATTTT. The rearrangement uses TRBV5-6 and TRBJ2-3; the match to TRBD1 covers 8 bases. This CDR3 contains 15 residues. Germline CDR1 reads SGHDT; CDR2 reads YYEEEE. V shed 2 bases and J 1 base; nucleotides not matched to a gene: 3.

This rearrangement joins TRBV5-5 to TRBJ2-1, with 9 bases that match TRBD2. Trimming took 5 bases from V and 2 from J; bases not matched to a gene: 8. Germline CDR1 is SGHKS and CDR2 is YYEKEE (reference sequence). This CDR3 comprises 16 residues. The CDR3 protein is CASRVTSSGAYNEQFF. The CDR3 nucleotides are TGTGCCAGCAGAGTCACTTCTAGCGGGGCCTACAATGAGCAGTTCTTC.

This CDR3 is CASTTWGVNYGYTF. Here the CDR3 DNA reads TGTGCCAGCACAACCTGGGGGGTCAACTATGGCTACACCTTC. J is TRBJ1-2 and V is TRBV28; TRBD1 might be the D (5 bases). Germline V gene sequence: CDR1 MDHEN, CDR2 SYDVKM. The CDR3 has 14 amino acids. Trimming left V 7 bases short and J 2 bases short, with 14 bases between.

The chain links TRBV27 to TRBJ1-2, with 8 bases identical to TRBD1. This CDR3 contains 15 residues. Per the germline V gene, CDR1 is MNHEY and CDR2 is SMNVEV (reference sequence). J gave up 4 bases and V 4 bases, and 8 bases lay outside the gene matches. The DNA of the CDR3 is TGTGCCAGCAGTTCCCCGGACAGGGCCCCCTATGGCTACACCTTC. Encoded protein: CASSSPDRAPYGYTF.

The chain recombines TRBV9 with TRBJ2-7; 10 bases fit TRBD2. Germline V gene sequence: CDR1 SGDLS, CDR2 YYNGEE. Trimming took 3 bases from V and 2 from J; bases not matched to a gene: 5. CDR3 size: 15 residues. Here the CDR3 DNA reads TGTGCCAGCAGCGAGGGACTAGCGAATACCTACGAGCAGTACTTC. Its protein is CASSEGLANTYEQYF. The full variable domain, with the rest looked up from reference TRBV9 and TRBJ2-7, is DSGVTQTPKHLITATGQRVTLRCSPRSGDLSVYWYQQSLDQGLQFLIQYYNGEERAKGNILERFSAQQFPDLHSELNLSSLELGDSALYFCASSEGLANTYEQYFGPGTRLTVT.

The rearrangement joins TRBV29-1 to TRBJ2-1; either TRBD1 or TRBD2 may fit D (5 bases each). V lost 6 bases and J lost 6, with 21 bases in between. Germline assignment: CDR1 SQVTM and CDR2 ANQGSEA. CDR3 length: 15 residues. As DNA, the CDR3 is TGCAGCGTAATGAACGGGATTGGGGCTTTCAATGAGCAGTTCTTC. This encodes CSVMNGIGAFNEQFF.

The chain employs TRBV7-8 and TRBJ1-3; D is uncertain. The V end lost 2 bases, the J end lost 3 bases, and 5 bases lay between the germline ends. Looked up from germline, CDR1 is SGHVS and CDR2 is FQNEAQ. This CDR3 comprises 13 residues. In nucleotides, the CDR3 is TGTGCCAGCAGCTTATCGGGTGGAAACACCATATATTTT. It translates to CASSLSGGNTIYF.

The rearrangement links TRBV6-5 to TRBJ2-2; D ambiguous. V was trimmed by 8 bases and J by 1 base, leaving 14 bases between them. Per germline, CDR1 MNHEY and CDR2 SVGAGI. This CDR3 region has 15 residues. The CDR3 is CASRSDLLNTGELFF. Written as DNA, the CDR3 is TGTGCCAGCCGCTCGGACCTCTTGAACACCGGGGAGCTGTTTTTT.

This chain joins TRBV7-2 and TRBJ2-5; a possible D gene is TRBD1 (5 bases). The CDR3 consists of 12 residues. The germline gives CDR1 SGHTA, CDR2 FQGNSA. Trimming took 1 base from V and 6 from J, leaving 6 bases between them. CDR3 residues: CASSLEGKTQYF. The CDR3, as DNA: TGTGCCAGCAGCTTAGAGGGGAAGACCCAGTACTTC.

The count of this clone is one. This sequence joins TRBV6-6 and TRBJ1-1, with D possibly being TRBD1 (6 bases). The CDR3 contains 13 residues. V gave up 6 bases and J gave up 4 bases, with 12 bases separating them. Germline values: CDR1 MNHNY, CDR2 SVGAGI (reference sequence). This CDR3 is CASRQGEGTEAFF. The CDR3 DNA reads as TGTGCCAGCAGACAGGGAGAGGGCACTGAAGCTTTCTTT.

This clone was counted once. CDR3 bases: TGTGCCAGCAGCCAAGATGGCGGGATCGGGGCAGATACGCAGTATTTT. It translates to CASSQDGGIGADTQYF. The chain joins TRBV14 to TRBJ2-3, with D tentatively TRBD2 (6 bases). The V gene lost 0 bases and the J gene lost 4 bases, with 14 bases spanning the gap. The CDR3 runs to 16 residues. The germline gives CDR1 SGHDN, CDR2 FVKESK.